A selection of T cell receptor beta chains follows, all from one sample in a study of blood T cell repertoires in COVID-19. This table comes from immunoSEQ multiplex PCR, and its TCRdb copy is limited to in-frame clones, with some not included. The table includes approximately 92,000 clones, about 85% detected once. The sample comprised peripheral blood. The source of these receptors is a man aged 45-60 years with acute or convalescent COVID-19. Both conserved end residues are part of each CDR3. The D gene is left open where the match is weak. Not every row has a clone size; where given, it reads once, few, many or a size class.

size	D	V	J	CDR3	DNA
-	-	TRBV9	TRBJ2-5	CASSKGEVKETQYF	TGTGCCAGCAGCAAGGGGGAAGTTAAAGAGACCCAGTACTTC
-	TRBD2	TRBV27	TRBJ2-5	CASSLSASGGIWETQYF	TGTGCCAGCAGTTTATCGGCTAGCGGGGGAATATGGGAGACCCAGTACTTC
-	TRBD2	TRBV9	TRBJ2-3	CASSVAGRGGIGTQYF	TGTGCCAGCAGCGTAGCCGGGCGGGGGGGTATCGGTACGCAGTATTTT
-	TRBD2	TRBV20-1	TRBJ2-1	CSASSVAGGYNEQFF	TGCAGTGCTAGTTCGGTAGCGGGAGGGTACAATGAGCAGTTCTTC
few	TRBD2	TRBV5-5	TRBJ2-7	CASSLDPSGSTYEQYF	TGTGCCAGCAGCTTGGATCCTAGCGGGAGTACCTACGAGCAGTACTTC
-	-	TRBV11-2	TRBJ2-7	CASSRPGQSYEQYF	TGTGCCAGCAGCCGTCCGGGACAAAGTTACGAGCAGTACTTC
-	-	TRBV10-3	TRBJ2-5	CAISEADQETQYF	TGTGCCATCAGTGAAGCCGACCAAGAGACCCAGTACTTC
few	-	TRBV19	TRBJ2-5	CASSIDRVETQYF	TGTGCCAGTAGTATAGACAGGGTGGAGACCCAGTACTTC
-	-	TRBV11-2	TRBJ2-7	CASSPGTQGWEYF	TGTGCCAGCAGCCCCGGGACTCAAGGGTGGGAGTACTTC
-	-	TRBV11-1	TRBJ2-3	CASSQPTVPLADTQYF	TGTGCCAGCAGCCAACCAACAGTTCCCTTGGCAGATACGCAGTATTTT
few	-	TRBV4-1	TRBJ2-1	CASSQARGFSYNEQFF	TGCGCCAGCAGCCAAGCACGGGGGTTCTCCTACAATGAGCAGTTCTTC
-	-	TRBV4-3	TRBJ2-2	CASSQDRQGGTGELFF	TGCGCCAGCAGCCAAGATCGGCAGGGGGGCACCGGGGAGCTGTTTTTT
-	TRBD1	TRBV19	TRBJ1-5	CASRLDRAAGQPQHF	TGTGCCAGTAGACTCGACAGGGCGGCTGGTCAGCCCCAGCATTTT
-	-	TRBV9	TRBJ1-1	CASSVGSRGNTEAFF	TGTGCCAGCAGCGTAGGAAGCAGGGGGAACACTGAAGCTTTCTTT
-	-	TRBV10-3	TRBJ1-5	CAISEGGNQPQHF	TGTGCCATCAGTGAGGGGGGGAATCAGCCCCAGCATTTT
-	-	TRBV6-6	TRBJ1-6	CASSLDSPNSPLHF	TGTGCCAGCAGCTTAGACAGCCCTAATTCACCCCTCCACTTT
-	-	TRBV5-4	TRBJ1-5	CASSVQGRDQPQHF	TGTGCCAGCAGCGTACAGGGAAGGGATCAGCCCCAGCATTTT
-	TRBD1	TRBV29-1	TRBJ2-3	CSAQETGMETDTQYF	TGCAGCGCGCAAGAGACAGGGATGGAGACAGATACGCAGTATTTT
-	TRBD2	TRBV11-2	TRBJ2-5	CASSPRLLLAGARETQYF	TGTGCCAGCAGCCCCCGCCTATTACTAGCGGGAGCCCGAGAGACCCAGTACTTC
-	TRBD2	TRBV5-6	TRBJ2-5	CASSFTLAGGRETQYF	TGTGCCAGCAGCTTCACCTTAGCGGGAGGGAGAGAGACCCAGTACTTC
-	-	TRBV7-9	TRBJ2-1	CASGYGSPYNEQFF	TGTGCCAGCGGATACGGTAGCCCCTACAATGAGCAGTTCTTC
-	-	TRBV19	TRBJ2-3	CASTPQGGTDTQYF	TGTGCCAGTACCCCGCAAGGAGGCACAGATACGCAGTATTTT
-	-	TRBV18	TRBJ2-1	CASSPPGLHEQFF	TGTGCCAGCTCACCACCGGGCCTCCATGAGCAGTTCTTC
-	-	TRBV25-1	TRBJ2-2	CASRLQGSGELFF	TGTGCCAGCCGACTGCAGGGTTCCGGGGAGCTGTTTTTT
-	-	TRBV30	TRBJ2-2	CAWKQNPNTGELFF	TGTGCCTGGAAACAGAACCCTAACACCGGGGAGCTGTTTTTT
-	TRBD1	TRBV4-3	TRBJ2-6	CASSQDPAGGSSGANVLTF	TGCGCCAGCAGCCAAGATCCGGCAGGGGGTTCCTCTGGGGCCAACGTCCTGACTTTC
-	-	TRBV19	TRBJ2-5	CASSIAQGQETQYF	TGTGCCAGTAGTATAGCACAGGGACAAGAGACCCAGTACTTC
-	-	TRBV20-1	TRBJ2-5	CSASAIAGSIGTQYF	TGCAGTGCTAGTGCGATTGCAGGTTCGATAGGGACCCAGTACTTC
-	-	TRBV7-2	TRBJ1-2	CASSLAGQDYGYTF	TGTGCCAGCAGCTTAGCCGGCCAGGACTATGGCTACACCTTC
-	-	TRBV7-8	TRBJ2-7	CASSLATEQYF	TGTGCCAGCAGCTTAGCAACTGAGCAGTACTTC
-	TRBD2	TRBV6-4	TRBJ2-1	CASRGTSGDNNEQFF	TGTGCCAGCAGAGGAACTAGCGGGGATAACAATGAGCAGTTCTTC
-	TRBD2	TRBV7-9	TRBJ2-3	CASIPRGGDTDTQYF	TGTGCCAGCATCCCCCGGGGAGGGGACACAGATACGCAGTATTTT
-	TRBD2	TRBV7-9	TRBJ2-7	CASSLPSGRAEEQYF	TGTGCCAGCAGCTTGCCTAGCGGGAGGGCTGAGGAGCAGTACTTC
once	-	TRBV20-1	TRBJ1-6	CSASGLGRNSPLHF	TGCAGTGCTAGTGGGCTGGGGAGGAATTCACCCCTCCACTTT
-	TRBD2	TRBV4-3	TRBJ2-1	CASSPGTSDYNEQFF	TGCGCCAGCAGCCCCGGGACTAGCGACTACAATGAGCAGTTCTTC
-	-	TRBV5-1	TRBJ1-1	CASSLRSGFTEAFF	TGCGCCAGCAGCTTGAGGTCAGGGTTCACTGAAGCTTTCTTT
-	-	TRBV19	TRBJ2-1	CASSPYRGSYNEQFF	TGTGCCAGTAGTCCCTACCGGGGGTCCTACAATGAGCAGTTCTTC
-	-	TRBV2	TRBJ1-5	CASRDTGTQPQHF	TGTGCCAGCAGAGACACAGGGACTCAGCCCCAGCATTTT
-	-	TRBV28	TRBJ1-2	CASSLPVYGYTF	TGTGCCAGCAGTTTACCAGTCTATGGCTACACCTTC
once	-	TRBV25-1	TRBJ1-2	CASSEGEGSLYGYTF	TGTGCCAGCAGTGAAGGTGAGGGCAGCCTCTATGGCTACACCTTC
-	TRBD1	TRBV3-1/TRBV3-2	TRBJ1-1	CASSPRQGANTEAFF	TGTGCCAGCAGCCCACGACAGGGGGCGAACACTGAAGCTTTCTTT
-	TRBD1	TRBV6-6	TRBJ1-5	CASSFTGDSNQPQHF	TGTGCCAGCAGCTTCACAGGGGATAGCAATCAGCCCCAGCATTTT
-	TRBD1	TRBV5-1	TRBJ2-1	CASSHGQGGNEQFF	TGCGCCAGCAGCCACGGACAGGGTGGCAATGAGCAGTTCTTC
-	TRBD1	TRBV19	TRBJ1-2	CASRIDRGQGGYTF	TGTGCCAGTAGGATCGACAGGGGGCAAGGAGGCTACACCTTC
once	-	TRBV15	TRBJ1-3	CATSSRGGINTIYF	TGTGCCACCAGCTCCCGGGGTGGGATAAACACCATATATTTT
few	TRBD1	TRBV7-9	TRBJ2-7	CASSRYGTGVHEQYF	TGTGCCAGCAGCCGTTACGGGACAGGGGTACACGAGCAGTACTTC
once	TRBD1	TRBV6-5	TRBJ1-1	CASSWGQGNTEAFF	TGTGCCAGCAGTTGGGGACAGGGTAACACTGAAGCTTTCTTT
-	TRBD2	TRBV27	TRBJ2-3	CASSFLGLAGGPHPPDTQYF	TGTGCCAGCAGTTTCCTGGGACTAGCGGGGGGGCCTCACCCCCCAGATACGCAGTATTTT